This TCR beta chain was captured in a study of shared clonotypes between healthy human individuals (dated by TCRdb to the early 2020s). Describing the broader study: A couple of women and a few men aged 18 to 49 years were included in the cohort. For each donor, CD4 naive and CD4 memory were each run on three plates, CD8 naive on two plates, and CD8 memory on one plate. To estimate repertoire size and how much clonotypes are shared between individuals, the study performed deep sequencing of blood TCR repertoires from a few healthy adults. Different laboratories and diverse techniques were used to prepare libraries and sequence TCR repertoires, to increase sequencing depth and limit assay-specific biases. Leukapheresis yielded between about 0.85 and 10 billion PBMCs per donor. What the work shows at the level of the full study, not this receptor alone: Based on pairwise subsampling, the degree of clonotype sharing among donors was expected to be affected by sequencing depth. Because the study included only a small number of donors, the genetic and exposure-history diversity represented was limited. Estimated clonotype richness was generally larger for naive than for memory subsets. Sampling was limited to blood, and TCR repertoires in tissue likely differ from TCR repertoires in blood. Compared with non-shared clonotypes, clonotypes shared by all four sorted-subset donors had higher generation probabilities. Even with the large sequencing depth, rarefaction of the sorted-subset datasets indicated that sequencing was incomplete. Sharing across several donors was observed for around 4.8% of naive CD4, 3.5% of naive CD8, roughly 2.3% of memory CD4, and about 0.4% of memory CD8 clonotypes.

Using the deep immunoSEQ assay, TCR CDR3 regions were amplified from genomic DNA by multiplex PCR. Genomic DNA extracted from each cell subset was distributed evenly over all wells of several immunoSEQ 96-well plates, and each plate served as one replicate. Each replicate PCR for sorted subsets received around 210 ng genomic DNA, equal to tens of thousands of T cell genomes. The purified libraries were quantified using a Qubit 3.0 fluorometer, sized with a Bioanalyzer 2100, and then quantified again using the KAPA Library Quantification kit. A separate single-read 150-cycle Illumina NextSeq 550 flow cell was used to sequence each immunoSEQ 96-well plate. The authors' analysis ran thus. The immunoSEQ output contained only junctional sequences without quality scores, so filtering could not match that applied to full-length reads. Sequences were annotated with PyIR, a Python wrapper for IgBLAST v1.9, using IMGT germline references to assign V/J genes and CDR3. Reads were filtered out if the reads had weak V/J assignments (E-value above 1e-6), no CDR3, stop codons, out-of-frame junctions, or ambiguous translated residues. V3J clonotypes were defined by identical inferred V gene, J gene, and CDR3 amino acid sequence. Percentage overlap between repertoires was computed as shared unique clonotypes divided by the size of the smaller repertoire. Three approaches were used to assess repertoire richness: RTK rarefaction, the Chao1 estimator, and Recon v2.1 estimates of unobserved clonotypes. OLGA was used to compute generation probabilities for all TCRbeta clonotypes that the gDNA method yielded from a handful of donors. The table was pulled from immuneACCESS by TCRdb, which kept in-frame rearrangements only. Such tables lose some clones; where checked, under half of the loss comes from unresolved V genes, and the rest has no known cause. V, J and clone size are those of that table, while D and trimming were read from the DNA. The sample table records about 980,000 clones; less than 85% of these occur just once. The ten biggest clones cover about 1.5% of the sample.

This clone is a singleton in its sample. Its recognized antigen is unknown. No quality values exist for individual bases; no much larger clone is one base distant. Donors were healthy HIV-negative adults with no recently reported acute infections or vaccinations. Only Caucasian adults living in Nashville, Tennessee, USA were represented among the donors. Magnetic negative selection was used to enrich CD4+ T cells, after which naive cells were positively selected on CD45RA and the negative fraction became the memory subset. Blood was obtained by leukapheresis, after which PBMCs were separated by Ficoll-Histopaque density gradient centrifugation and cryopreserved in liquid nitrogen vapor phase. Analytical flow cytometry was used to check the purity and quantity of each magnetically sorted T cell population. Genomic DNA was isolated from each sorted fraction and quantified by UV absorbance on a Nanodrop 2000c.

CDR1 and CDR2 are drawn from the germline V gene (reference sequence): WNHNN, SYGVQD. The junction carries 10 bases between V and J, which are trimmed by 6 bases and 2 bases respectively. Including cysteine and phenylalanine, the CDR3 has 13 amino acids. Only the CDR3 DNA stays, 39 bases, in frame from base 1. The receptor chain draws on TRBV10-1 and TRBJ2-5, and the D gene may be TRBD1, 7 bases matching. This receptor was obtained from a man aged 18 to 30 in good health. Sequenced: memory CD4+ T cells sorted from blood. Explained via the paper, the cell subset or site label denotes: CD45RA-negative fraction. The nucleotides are TGCGCCAGCAGCCAGGGGGGTCAAGAGACCCAGTACTTC. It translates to CASSQGGQETQYF.